This T cell receptor beta chain emerged from a study of OX40 agonist ivuxolimab in advanced cancers. Method: immunoSEQ multiplex PCR; TCRdb's copy keeps in-frame clones and lacks some. The sample includes approximately 60,000 clones, 77% of them seen just once. The trim removed 1 base at V and 8 bases at J, leaving 5 bases unmatched. The CDR3 has 14 amino acids. Germline-derived CDR1 and CDR2 are LGHNA and YSLEER. The genes are TRBV4-3 and TRBJ2-1, with TRBD1 matching 7 bases. The specimen comprised CD4+ or CD8+ T cells sorted from blood, sampled in a trial of the OX40 agonist ivuxolimab. The clonotype comes from an adult with an advanced solid tumor such as melanoma, head and neck, liver or kidney cancer. The CDR3 here is CASSQAWDSHEQFF. In DNA form, the CDR3 reads TGCGCCAGCAGCCAAGCATGGGACAGCCATGAGCAGTTCTTC.